The 5 T cell receptor beta chains below all came from one sample that was sequenced in a study of PD-1 blockade in classical Hodgkin lymphoma. The protocol was immunoSEQ multiplex PCR, while the TCRdb copy is restricted to in-frame clones and leaves out a portion. Among around 30,000 clones listed, around 77% were seen once. As to time point: cycle 4 day 1 (C4D1), after about 6 weeks of nivolumab. Relapse after autologous stem cell transplantation occurred in every patient, and brentuximab vedotin exposure varied. Source: peripheral blood mononuclear cells (PBMCs), taken before the fourth cycle of nivolumab. The origin of the receptors is a human donor with classical Hodgkin lymphoma.

The rearrangement joins TRBV28 to TRBJ1-6; 8 nucleotides match TRBD1. CDR1 is MDHEN, CDR2 SYDVKM, per germline. This CDR3 is built from 18 residues. V shed 4 bases and J 0 bases; nucleotides not matched to a gene: 8. The chain's CDR3 is CASSWGRTGSSYNSPLHF. Here the CDR3 DNA reads TGTGCCAGCAGTTGGGGGAGGACAGGGAGCTCCTATAATTCACCCCTCCACTTT. The full variable domain, its missing parts supplied by reference TRBV28 and TRBJ1-6, is DVKVTQSSRYLVKRTGEKVFLECVQDMDHENMFWYRQDPGLGLRLIYFSYDVKMKEKGDIPEGYSVSREKKERFSLILESASTNQTSMYLCASSWGRTGSSYNSPLHFGNGTRLTVT.

The chain carries TRBV6-6 and TRBJ2-2; 10 positions agree with TRBD2. V lost 6 bases to trimming and J lost 5 bases; unmatched junction nucleotides: 6. Germline-derived CDR1 and CDR2 are MNHNY and SVGAGI (reference sequence). CDR3 size: 15 residues. The CDR3 DNA sequence: TGTGCCAGCAGGCAGGGACTAGCGACTACCGGGGAGCTGTTTTTT. Translating gives CASRQGLATTGELFF.

The V call is TRBV19, the J call TRBJ2-1; TRBD1 or TRBD2 may be the D gene (6 bases each). CDR1 LNHDA and CDR2 SQIVND come from the germline V gene (reference sequence). Trimming left V 3 bases short and J 9 bases short, with 12 bases between. CDR3 length: 13 amino acids. This CDR3 reads CASSIGGSGEQFF. The CDR3, as DNA: TGTGCCAGTAGTATCGGGGGCTCCGGTGAGCAGTTCTTC.

In its sample, this clone was seen once. The J gene is TRBJ2-7, the V gene TRBV6-1; 12 bases map to TRBD2. The CDR3 sequence is 15 residues long. CDR1 and CDR2 (germline): MNHNS, SASEGT. The V segment lost 2 bases and the J segment 5 bases; nucleotides outside the gene matches: 4. CDR3 region: CASSEILAGGDEQYF. CDR3 DNA: TGTGCCAGCAGTGAAATACTAGCGGGAGGAGACGAGCAGTACTTC.

This chain links TRBV6-5 with TRBJ2-7; the match to TRBD1 covers 9 bases. CDR1 is MNHEY and CDR2 is SVGAGI in the germline V gene. This CDR3 region has 14 residues. The trim removed 6 bases at V and 0 bases at J, leaving 3 bases unmatched. This chain's CDR3 is CASRTGGSSYEQYF. The CDR3 DNA reads as TGTGCCAGCAGAACAGGGGGCAGCTCCTACGAGCAGTACTTC.